This paragraph reports one TCR beta chain. Its antigen remains undetermined. No base qualities exist here, and no much larger clone lies one base off it. The sample's treatment or condition label, decoded: approximately nine-day PBMC culture with coronavirus spike peptide pools or control peptides (ViraFEST assay). The ViraFEST assay was used in the study, in which antigen-specific T cells were expanded with peptide pools and expanded clonotypes were subsequently identified by TCR sequencing. The convalescent patients' positive SARS-CoV-2 PCR tests fell between March and December 2020, which was before the Alpha, Beta and Delta variants emerged in the United States. Each well held two million PBMCs cultured with approximately 9.1 ug/ml peptide pools in IMDM containing around 5% human AB serum and approximately 10 IU/ml IL-2. On days 3 and 7, half of the culture medium was replaced with fresh IL-2-containing medium. After 10 to 11 days of culture, CD4+ T cells were isolated by negative selection with the EasySep CD4+ T cell isolation kit. Ficoll-Paque Plus gradient centrifugation was used to isolate PBMCs from whole blood, and the isolated PBMCs were then either used fresh or cryopreserved at -140C. In general, triplicate wells were set up for every culture condition.

Library prep was done by PCR. DNA from cultured CD4+ T cells was subjected to TCR sequencing with the Oncomine TCR Beta short-read assay at the Johns Hopkins FTIC core. Genomic DNA was extracted from the cultured CD4+ T cells with the QIAamp micro DNA kit. Oncomine TCR Beta libraries made from cultured CD4+ T cells were pooled using unique dual indexes and sequenced on an Illumina iSeq 100. The paper's data handling went like this. Non-productive sequences were removed, and CDR3s that did not start with C, did not end with F or W, or were shorter than 7 amino acids were discarded. Antigen-specific clonotypes were identified using the MANAFEST web application through comparison of peptide-stimulated wells with reference and other culture wells. Positive clones required FDR below 0.05, an odds ratio above 5, and productive frequency above 0.1% in at least two of three replicate wells. Clonotypes that were significantly expanded in both SARS-CoV-2 spike wells and at least one common cold coronavirus spike condition were defined as cross-reactive. Similarity between CDR3 sequences was evaluated in R version 3.6.1 using Levenshtein distances (stringdist) and unrooted phylogenetic trees (ape). TCRdb applied fastp at Q25 and MiXCR to the public reads, then kept only in-frame beta chains. Every distinct CDR3 protein forms one entry, paired with its most common genes and DNA. These V and J calls originate from TCRdb's pipeline instead of the authors' own analysis. This sample holds 11,000 to 15,000 distinct CDR3 sequences; around 38% were observed only once. The top ten clonotypes cover about 10% of the sample.

This sample is part of a study of vaccination and CD4 T cells after COVID-19 (dated by TCRdb to 2022 to 2024). With respect to the entire study: Convalescent patients had a positive SARS-CoV-2 result on nasal swab PCR, and of these patients, some 10 had mild disease and one had severe disease. Post-COVID blood samples were collected from convalescent patients a median of roughly 100 days after diagnosis, with a range of roughly 30 to 161 days. In the convalescent cohort there were six males and four females, among whom were two Hispanic individuals, seven Caucasians, two Asians and one multiracial person. The time from the second vaccine dose to post-vaccine blood sampling had a median of roughly 79 days and ranged from roughly 13 to 241 days. For stimulating the cultures, overlapping spike peptide pools were used, derived from SARS-CoV-2 as well as from the common cold coronaviruses HCoV-NL63, HCoV-OC43 and HCoV-229E. Control cultures received a CEFX viral epitope pool as the positive control, an HIV-1 Nef peptide pool as the negative control, or no peptide. The spike-specific CD4+ TCR repertoire was compared before and after mRNA vaccination in fewer than eleven COVID-19 convalescent patients and several infection-naive healthy vaccine recipients. Participants received two doses of either the Pfizer-BioNTech BNT162b2 vaccine (n=8) or the Moderna mRNA-1273 vaccine (n=2). The investigation overall reported the following: Among convalescent patients, a median roughly 90% of the SARS-CoV-2-reactive clones seen after vaccination appeared only after vaccination, which suggests priming specific to the vaccine. The study included relatively few convalescent patients and did not analyze early timepoints after natural infection. In convalescent patients, nearly all vaccine-specific clones (304 of 307) were found to be mono-reactive for SARS-CoV-2 spike rather than cross-reactive with common cold coronaviruses. The median count of SARS-CoV-2-reactive clonotypes went up from 21 after infection to about 41 after vaccination, although the change was not significant.

Sequenced input: CD4+ T cells from blood, cultured in vitro. The clonotype was recovered from a human donor who had recovered from COVID-19.

The DNA sequence is as follows: TGTGCCAGCAGTGAATCGGCTACGCTTGTAGATACGCAGTATTTT. It translates as CASSESATLVDTQYF. The rearranged segments are TRBV25-1 and TRBJ2-3; no D gene is confidently identified. Trimming at the junction amounts to 1 base on V and 5 bases on J, and the germline ends lie 13 bases apart. The CDR3 holds 15 amino acids from the cysteine to the phenylalanine. Of the read, only the CDR3 DNA is kept; its 45 bases are in frame from base 1. The germline V gene specifies MGHDK as CDR1 and SYGVNS as CDR2.